This T cell receptor (beta chain) was sequenced in a study of glioma-infiltrating T cells after dendritic cell vaccination. Trimming cost V 5 bases and J 5 bases; bases outside gene matches: 3. Germline V gene lookup returns CDR1 MDHEN and CDR2 SYDVKM. This CDR3 is 14 amino acids long. Only in-frame clones appear in the TCRdb table, and some are missing; sequencing was by immunoSEQ multiplex PCR. The sample consists of approximately 48,000 clones, approximately 85% of them appearing once. Patients had residual fresh-frozen tumor tissue and more than two years of survival data. Before vaccination, two weeks after the third vaccination, and at progression, PBMC were collected.

The chain is built from TRBV28 and TRBJ2-1; 10 nucleotides line up with TRBD2. The material was blood, obtained before dendritic cell vaccination. The TCR sequence derives from a human donor with glioblastoma. The CDR3 DNA sequence: TGTGCCAGCAGTCGACTAGCGGGCGACAATGAGCAGTTCTTC. Its translation: CASSRLAGDNEQFF.